This T cell receptor beta chain was recorded in a study of blood T cell repertoires in COVID-19. As handled by the study authors: Reference gene primer amplification gave nucleated cell count estimates. Sequencing used immunoSEQ multiplex PCR; TCRdb keeps in-frame clones, though not all of them. The DNA gave D and trimming, while V, J and clone size come from that table. The sample has 300,000 or so clones, approximately 90% seen once. Germline V gene data show CDR1 as MDHEN and CDR2 as SYDVKM. Between the trimmed V and J ends, which lost 7 bases and 5 bases, there was a span of 11 bases. The CDR3 runs to 13 residues.

The clonotype comes from a young woman with COVID-19, enrolled during active disease. The gene calls are TRBV28 and TRBJ1-4; D call uncertain. The sample was peripheral blood. CDR3 residues: CASNRLSNEKLFF. Written as DNA, the CDR3 is TGTGCCAGCAATCGGTTGTCCAATGAAAAACTGTTTTTT.